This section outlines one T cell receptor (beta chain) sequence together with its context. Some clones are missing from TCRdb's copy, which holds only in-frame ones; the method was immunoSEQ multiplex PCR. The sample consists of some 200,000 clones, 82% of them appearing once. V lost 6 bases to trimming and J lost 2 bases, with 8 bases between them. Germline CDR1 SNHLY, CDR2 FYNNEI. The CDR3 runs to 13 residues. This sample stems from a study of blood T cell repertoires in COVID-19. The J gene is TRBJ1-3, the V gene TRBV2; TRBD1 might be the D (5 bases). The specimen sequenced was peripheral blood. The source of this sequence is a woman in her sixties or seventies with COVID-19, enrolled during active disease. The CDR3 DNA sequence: TGTGCCAGCAGGTTGGACACTGGAAACACCATATATTTT. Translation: CASRLDTGNTIYF.